This TCR beta chain was found in a study of blood T cell repertoires in COVID-19. The CDR3 sequence is 14 residues long. Per germline, CDR1 MGHRA and CDR2 YSYEKL. Trimming removed 4 bases from V and 5 bases from J, with 15 bases in between. The table came from immunoSEQ multiplex PCR; TCRdb's copy has only in-frame clones and leaves some out. In the table there are over 350,000 clones, approximately 89% of which are singletons. This clonotype was sampled from a woman in her thirties or forties who had been exposed to COVID-19. The chain couples TRBV4-1 to TRBJ2-7, with D tentatively TRBD2 (5 bases). The sequenced sample was PBMCs or T cells enriched from blood (not recorded which). The CDR3 spells CASSLRIAFDEQYF. The DNA of the CDR3 is TGCGCCAGCAGCCTCCGAATAGCGTTCGACGAGCAGTACTTC.